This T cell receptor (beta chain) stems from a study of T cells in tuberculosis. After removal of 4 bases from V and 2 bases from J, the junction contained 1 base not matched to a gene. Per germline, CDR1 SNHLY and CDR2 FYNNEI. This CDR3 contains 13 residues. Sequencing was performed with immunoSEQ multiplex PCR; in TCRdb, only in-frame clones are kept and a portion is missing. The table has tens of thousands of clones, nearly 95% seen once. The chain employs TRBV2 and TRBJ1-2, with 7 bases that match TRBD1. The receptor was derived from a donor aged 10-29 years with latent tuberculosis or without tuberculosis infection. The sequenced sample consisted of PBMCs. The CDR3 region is CASSGDRNYGYTF. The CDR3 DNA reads TGTGCCAGCAGTGGGGACAGAAACTATGGCTACACCTTC.